This T cell receptor (beta chain) was captured in a study of cytomegalovirus exposure and HLA in healthy donors. Across the study: Earlier, 150 million to 200 million T cells were analyzed, and fewer than 120 million unique TCR beta sequences were found among them.

Regarding the study as a whole: CMV serostatus was the sole immune exposure data available. A previous analysis found most TCR beta V segments productive roughly 90% or roughly 30% of the time. A highly shared variant cluster was judged a likely technical artifact.

About this clone: Its cognate antigen is unknown.

With 3 bases clipped from V and 3 bases from J, the junction kept 5 bases outside the gene matches. This CDR3 is built from 15 residues. Per germline, CDR1 MDHEN and CDR2 SYDVKM. The PCR employed 60 Vbeta primers together with 13 Jbeta primers. This table comes from immunoSEQ multiplex PCR, and its TCRdb copy is limited to in-frame clones, with some not included. The sample records over 130,000 clones, roughly 88% being singletons. The rearrangement uses TRBV28 and TRBJ1-1; TRBD1 matches 9 bases. This TCR derives from a woman aged 40 to 49 in good health and CMV-seronegative. The sequenced material came from PBMCs. The CDR3 coding sequence is TGTGCCAGCAGTTTGTGGGACAGGGTGTACACTGAAGCTTTCTTT. Translated, it gives CASSLWDRVYTEAFF.